Each of the 32 T cell receptor beta chains below was sequenced from the same sample in a study of OX40 agonist ivuxolimab in advanced cancers. TCRdb keeps only in-frame clones here, not all; method: immunoSEQ multiplex PCR. Counted here are roughly 46,000 clones, about 90% occurring once; the ten biggest clones make up 45% to 70%. This specimen consisted of CD4+ or CD8+ T cells sorted from blood, obtained in a trial of the OX40 agonist ivuxolimab. These TCRs come from an adult with an advanced solid tumor such as melanoma, head and neck, liver or kidney cancer.

The chain uses TRBV6-5 and TRBJ1-3; tentatively, D is TRBD1 (5 bases). CDR1 is MNHEY, CDR2 SVGAGI, per germline. The V gene lost 2 bases and the J gene lost 0 bases, with 8 bases spanning the gap. The CDR3 is 15 residues long. The CDR3 loop reads CASSYGGDSGNTIYF. The CDR3 DNA reads TGTGCCAGCAGTTACGGGGGGGACTCTGGAAACACCATATATTTT.

The genes are TRBV7-2 and TRBJ1-6, with D uncertain. Germline V gives CDR1 SGHTA, CDR2 FQGNSA. Trimming removed 5 bases from V and 13 bases from J, with 9 bases in between. The length of the CDR3 is 11 residues. The CDR3 DNA reads TGTGCCAGCAGCCCCGGAGGGCCCCTCCACTTT. Translation gives CASSPGGPLHF.

The chain joins TRBV5-4 to TRBJ2-7; D perhaps matches TRBD2 (5 bases). The CDR3 consists of 15 residues. The V end lost 4 bases, the J end lost 0 bases, and 14 bases lay between the germline ends. Germline CDR1 and CDR2: SGHNT and YYREEE (reference sequence). This chain's CDR3 is CASSTRAETSYEQYF. Written as DNA, the CDR3 is TGTGCCAGCAGCACCAGAGCGGAAACCTCCTACGAGCAGTACTTC.

The V gene is TRBV7-2, the J gene TRBJ1-5; TRBD1 is a possible D gene (5 bases). Deletions cut 1 base from V and 6 bases from J, with 13 bases between. This CDR3 spans 15 amino acids. Per germline, CDR1 SGHTA and CDR2 FQGNSA. The CDR3 region has the DNA TGTGCCAGCAGCTTAGTGTGGGGAGGGGCTCAGCCCCAGCATTTT. It translates to CASSLVWGGAQPQHF.

The chain employs TRBV29-1 and TRBJ2-1; D is ambiguous. Looked up from germline, CDR1 is SQVTM and CDR2 is ANQGSEA. This CDR3 contains 14 residues. V was shortened by 4 bases and J by 0 bases, with 10 bases between the two germline ends. CDR3 sequence: CSVVGSGSYNEQFF. The DNA for the CDR3 is TGCAGCGTTGTGGGTTCCGGCTCCTACAATGAGCAGTTCTTC.

The rearrangement uses TRBV7-8 and TRBJ1-2, with 7 bases matching TRBD1. Germline loops: CDR1 SGHVS, CDR2 FQNEAQ. This CDR3 has 15 residues. The V segment lost 5 bases and the J segment 1 base; nucleotides outside the gene matches: 7. CDR3 residues: CASSPDRVLNYGYTF. CDR3 bases: TGTGCCAGCAGCCCCGACAGGGTCCTTAACTATGGCTACACCTTC. Together with reference TRBV7-8 and TRBJ1-2, the CDR3 gives the full variable domain: GAGVSQSPRYKVAKRGQDVALRCDPISGHVSLFWYQQALGQGPEFLTYFQNEAQLDKSGLPSDRFFAERPEGSVSTLKIQRTQQEDSAVYLCASSPDRVLNYGYTFGSGTRLTVV.

The V call is TRBV5-1, the J call TRBJ2-3; D not certain. Germline CDR1 reads SGHRS; CDR2 reads YFSETQ. The V end was cut by 4 bases, the J end by 4 bases, with 13 bases between. CDR3 length: 14 amino acids. CDR3 amino acids: CASSPQVLADTQYF. The CDR3 bases are TGCGCCAGCAGCCCCCAGGTCTTAGCAGATACGCAGTATTTT.

The chain carries TRBV7-6 and TRBJ1-1; 7 nucleotides agree with TRBD1. The CDR3 spans 17 residues. CDR1 and CDR2 (germline): SGHVS, FNYEAQ. The V and J ends lost 1 base and 2 bases, in that order; junction bases with no gene match: 10. The CDR3, as DNA: TGTGCCAGCAGCTTAGGTGATGGGACAGCGTTAAACACTGAAGCTTTCTTT. Translation: CASSLGDGTALNTEAFF.

The chain uses TRBV7-8 and TRBJ2-7; D might be TRBD2 (6 bases). The germline gives CDR1 SGHVS, CDR2 FQNEAQ. V lost 1 base and J lost 3, with 16 bases in between. The CDR3 length is 16 residues. The CDR3, as DNA: TGTGCCAGCAGCTTAGGGGAGAATTCGGGGGTCTACGAGCAGTACTTC. Encoded protein: CASSLGENSGVYEQYF.

This clone came up once. CDR3 in DNA: TGTGCCAGCTCATCGGACGGTCTCGGGCAGTACTTC. Translated, it gives CASSSDGLGQYF. The chain recombines TRBV18 with TRBJ2-7; D uncertain. There are 12 residues in the CDR3. The ends were cut back, 5 bases at V and 9 bases at J, with 14 bases in the middle. Germline lookup yields CDR1 KGHSH and CDR2 LQKENI.

The chain links TRBV7-9 to TRBJ2-7; 10 bases map to TRBD2. Unmatched junction bases numbered 6, after V lost 2 bases and J lost 2 bases. The CDR3 has 16 residues. CDR1 and CDR2 from the germline V gene are SEHNR and FQNEAQ (reference sequence). The CDR3 here is CASSLMGLAGAYEQYF. The CDR3 DNA is TGTGCCAGCAGCTTAATGGGGCTAGCGGGGGCCTACGAGCAGTACTTC.

The rearrangement joins TRBV4-3 to TRBJ1-5; D ambiguous. This CDR3 contains 14 residues. CDR1 is LGHNA and CDR2 is YSLEER in the germline V gene. V was cut by 0 bases and J by 6 bases, with 9 bases left in between. CDR3 sequence reads: CASSQDSGFQPQHF. The CDR3 DNA follows: TGCGCCAGCAGCCAAGATTCGGGGTTTCAGCCCCAGCATTTT.

In its sample, this clone was seen once. The chain carries TRBV7-9 and TRBJ2-5, with 8 nucleotides matching TRBD2. The ends lost 5 bases at V and 0 bases at J; junction bases unmatched: 17. CDR1 and CDR2 (germline): SEHNR, FQNEAQ (reference sequence). The CDR3 is 19 residues long. The chain's CDR3 is CASSPRQVMGLDNQETQYF. CDR3 in DNA: TGTGCCAGCAGCCCCCGACAGGTGATGGGACTAGATAACCAAGAGACCCAGTACTTC.

This rearrangement joins TRBV27 to TRBJ2-7, with D possibly being TRBD2 (5 bases). Germline V gene lookup returns CDR1 MNHEY and CDR2 SMNVEV (reference sequence). This CDR3 has 15 amino acids. Trimming removed 3 bases at V and 2 bases at J, with 14 bases between. CDR3 protein: CASSFSAGNPYEQYF. The CDR3 DNA sequence: TGTGCCAGCAGTTTCTCGGCCGGGAACCCCTACGAGCAGTACTTC.

This chain connects TRBV15 to TRBJ2-3, with D maybe TRBD1 (5 bases). Trimming stripped 9 bases from V and 1 base from J, with 8 bases between. There are 12 residues in the CDR3. Germline CDR1 is LNHNV and CDR2 is YYDKDF (reference sequence). CDR3 in DNA: TGTGCCACGGGCAGGGGCACAGATACGCAGTATTTT. This codes for CATGRGTDTQYF.

The V and J genes are TRBV9 and TRBJ2-3, with 13 bases fitting TRBD2. CDR1 and CDR2 (germline): SGDLS, YYNGEE. This CDR3 comprises 20 residues. V was clipped by 3 bases and J by 0 bases; unmatched bases: 13. The chain's CDR3 is CASSAPIGTSGALSTDTQYF. Written as DNA, the CDR3 is TGTGCCAGCAGCGCACCCATCGGGACTAGCGGGGCGCTCAGCACAGATACGCAGTATTTT.

This clone was detected a few times. The genes are TRBV2 and TRBJ1-2; unclear D gene. This CDR3 has 14 amino acids. Germline V gives CDR1 SNHLY, CDR2 FYNNEI. The V end lost 3 bases, the J end lost 1 base, and 9 bases lay between the germline ends. In DNA form, the CDR3 reads TGTGCCAGCAGTGAGGCAACCTTTAACTATGGCTACACCTTC. Its protein product is CASSEATFNYGYTF.

This chain links TRBV5-1 with TRBJ2-3, with D possibly called TRBD1 or TRBD2 (5 bases each). Germline CDR1 is SGHRS and CDR2 is YFSETQ. Trimming shortened V by 2 bases and J by 5 bases, and 12 bases separated the two germline ends. The CDR3 covers 14 residues. CDR3 amino acids: CASSFGAQVDTQYF. The CDR3 DNA follows: TGCGCCAGCAGCTTCGGGGCGCAGGTAGATACGCAGTATTTT.

The chain has TRBV18 and TRBJ2-6; D ambiguous. There are 17 residues in the CDR3. V shed 1 base and J shed 0 bases, with 10 bases lying between them. Germline V gene sequence: CDR1 KGHSH, CDR2 LQKENI. CDR3 bases: TGTGCCAGCTCACCACTATCTGATAGCTCTGGGGCCAACGTCCTGACTTTC. Translated, it gives CASSPLSDSSGANVLTF.

This rearrangement joins TRBV2 to TRBJ1-5; possible D gene TRBD1, 6 bases. The CDR3 sequence is 14 residues long. V shed 6 bases and J shed 1 base, with 10 bases lying between them. The germline V gene has CDR1 SNHLY and CDR2 FYNNEI. CDR3 residues: CASRQGGSNQPQHF. In DNA, the CDR3 is TGTGCCAGCAGACAGGGCGGGAGCAATCAGCCCCAGCATTTT.

The chain uses TRBV18 and TRBJ2-5; D is undetermined. The V gene's germline CDR1 is KGHSH and CDR2 LQKENI. The germline V and J ends were trimmed by 5 bases and 3 bases, with 4 bases remaining between them. The CDR3 spans 11 residues. The CDR3 DNA follows: TGTGCCAGCTCAGCTAAAGAGACCCAGTACTTC. Protein sequence: CASSAKETQYF. The variable domain in full, with the rest retrieved from reference TRBV18 and TRBJ2-5, is NAGVMQNPRHLVRRRGQEARLRCSPMKGHSHVYWYRQLPEEGLKFMVYLQKENIIDESGMPKERFSAEFPKEGPSILRIQQVVRGDSAAYFCASSAKETQYFGPGTRLLVL.

This clone was observed a few times. The J gene is TRBJ1-5, the V gene TRBV18; the D is unclear. Germline CDR1 is KGHSH and CDR2 is LQKENI. Trimming pared 4 bases from V and 4 bases from J, leaving 8 bases between. This CDR3 spans 13 amino acids. The CDR3 DNA reads TGTGCCAGCTCACTAGATACGAATCAGCCCCAGCATTTT. This translates into CASSLDTNQPQHF. The whole variable domain, remainder taken from reference TRBV18 and TRBJ1-5, is NAGVMQNPRHLVRRRGQEARLRCSPMKGHSHVYWYRQLPEEGLKFMVYLQKENIIDESGMPKERFSAEFPKEGPSILRIQQVVRGDSAAYFCASSLDTNQPQHFGDGTRLSIL.

The chain links TRBV10-1 to TRBJ2-1, with TRBD2 matching 13 bases. Germline V gives CDR1 WNHNN, CDR2 SYGVQD (reference sequence). With V trimmed by 10 bases and J by 7 bases, 16 bases remained unmatched. The CDR3 is made up of 17 amino acids. CDR3 DNA: TGCGCCACTCCCGGGGTCACTAGCGGGAGGGCCGGGAATGAGCAGTTCTTC. It specifies CATPGVTSGRAGNEQFF.

The rearrangement uses TRBV11-2 and TRBJ2-1; tentatively, D is TRBD2 (5 bases). V was pared by 5 bases and J by 9 bases, with 11 bases between. CDR1 and CDR2 (germline): SGHAT, FQNNGV. The CDR3 contains 12 residues. CDR3 in amino acids: CASSNSAGEQFF. In nucleotides, the CDR3 is TGTGCCAGCAGCAATAGTGCGGGTGAGCAGTTCTTC.

The gene calls are TRBV30 and TRBJ2-5; possibly TRBD1 or TRBD2 for D (6 bases each). CDR1 GTSNPN and CDR2 SVGIG come from the germline V gene (reference sequence). Trimming cost V 0 bases and J 5 bases, with 13 bases left between them. The CDR3 has 14 residues. For the CDR3, the DNA is TGTGCCTGGAGTGTATACGGGGGCGGGGAGACCCAGTACTTC. Residues: CAWSVYGGGETQYF.

The gene calls are TRBV9 and TRBJ2-1, with D perhaps TRBD2 (7 bases). In germline, CDR1 is SGDLS, CDR2 YYNGEE. The CDR3 extends over 15 amino acids. Trimming stripped 3 bases from V and 2 bases from J, with 12 bases between. For the CDR3, the DNA is TGTGCCAGCAGCGGACACGGGGGGCCCTACAATGAGCAGTTCTTC. This gives the protein CASSGHGGPYNEQFF.

The gene calls are TRBV6-1 and TRBJ2-7, with D possibly matching TRBD2 (5 bases). Germline V gene sequence: CDR1 MNHNS, CDR2 SASEGT. The CDR3 totals 11 residues. V was shortened by 5 bases and J by 7 bases, with 9 bases between the two germline ends. CDR3 coding DNA: TGTGCCAGCAGTCCAGCGGCAGAGCAGTACTTC. It is translated as CASSPAAEQYF.

This chain connects TRBV4-3 to TRBJ1-2; a possible D gene is TRBD1 (5 bases). The CDR3 totals 15 residues. CDR1 is LGHNA and CDR2 is YSLEER in the germline V gene. The V end was cut by 0 bases, the J end by 4 bases, with 12 bases between. The CDR3 sequence is CASSQDWGPGYGYTF. CDR3 DNA sequence: TGCGCCAGCAGCCAAGATTGGGGCCCAGGCTATGGCTACACCTTC.

J is TRBJ2-2 and V is TRBV10-1, with D maybe TRBD1 (7 bases). CDR1 is WNHNN and CDR2 is SYGVQD in the germline V gene (reference sequence). CDR3 length: 14 residues. The V end lost 7 bases, the J end lost 3 bases, and 12 bases lay between the germline ends. CDR3 residues: CASKGQRDTGELFF. CDR3 coding DNA: TGCGCCAGCAAGGGACAGCGGGACACCGGGGAGCTGTTTTTT.

This chain connects TRBV6-5 to TRBJ1-2; D is perhaps TRBD1 (5 bases). Germline V lookup: CDR1 MNHEY, CDR2 SVGAGI. Trimming pared 4 bases from V and 8 bases from J, leaving 20 bases between. This CDR3 region has 15 residues. CDR3 amino acids: CASSWTTPPLGGYTF. In DNA form, the CDR3 reads TGTGCCAGCAGTTGGACAACTCCTCCACTAGGAGGCTACACCTTC.

The chain employs TRBV19 and TRBJ1-2, with 8 bases that match TRBD1. The CDR3 extends over 13 amino acids. Germline trimming cut 5 bases from V and 5 bases from J; bases unmatched to any gene: 4. The V gene's germline CDR1 is LNHDA and CDR2 SQIVND (reference sequence). The CDR3 reads CASSSDRGYGYTF. The CDR3 DNA reads as TGTGCCAGTAGTTCAGACAGGGGATATGGCTACACCTTC.

Here the CDR3 reads CASSDDPSSYNEQFF. The CDR3 bases are TGTGCCAGCAGCGACGACCCGAGCTCCTACAATGAGCAGTTCTTC. The chain joins TRBV2 to TRBJ2-1; D remains unclear. Trimming removed 6 bases at V and 0 bases at J, with 12 bases between. This CDR3 contains 15 residues. Germline assignment: CDR1 SNHLY and CDR2 FYNNEI. The full variable domain, rest sourced from reference TRBV2 and TRBJ2-1, is EPEVTQTPSHQVTQMGQEVILRCVPISNHLYFYWYRQILGQKVEFLVSFYNNEISEKSEIFDDQFSVERPDGSNFTLKIRSTKLEDSAMYFCASSDDPSSYNEQFFGPGTRLTVL.